The T cell receptor (beta chain) described here comes from a study of T cell repertoires in cytomegalovirus infection. Study details: CMV infection together with matching HLA type was indicated by public TCR beta signatures.

TCRdb re-derived calls from the reads in MiXCR, one entry per CDR3 protein. This table has about 530,000 distinct CDR3 sequences, less than 30% appearing once. The study's findings and limits: Carriage of CMV together with the relevant HLA was identifiable through cumulative public TCR beta family frequency.

In the case of this clonotype: The antigen is unknown.

The sequence was collected from a human donor in good health (CMV status not recorded). Some clones in this sample may be carry-over from other donors' samples. Sample: PBMCs.

DNA of the CDR3: TGTGCCAGCAGCTTAGGTTGGAGCGGGAGGGCCTCCATCTGGGAGCAGTACTTC. Amino acids: CASSLGWSGRASIWEQYF. The genes are TRBV7-2 and TRBJ2-7, with 10 bases lining up with TRBD2. The CDR3 is 18 residues long. Germline V gene data show CDR1 as SGHTA and CDR2 as FQGNSA. Unmatched junction bases numbered 16, after V lost 1 base and J lost 7 bases.